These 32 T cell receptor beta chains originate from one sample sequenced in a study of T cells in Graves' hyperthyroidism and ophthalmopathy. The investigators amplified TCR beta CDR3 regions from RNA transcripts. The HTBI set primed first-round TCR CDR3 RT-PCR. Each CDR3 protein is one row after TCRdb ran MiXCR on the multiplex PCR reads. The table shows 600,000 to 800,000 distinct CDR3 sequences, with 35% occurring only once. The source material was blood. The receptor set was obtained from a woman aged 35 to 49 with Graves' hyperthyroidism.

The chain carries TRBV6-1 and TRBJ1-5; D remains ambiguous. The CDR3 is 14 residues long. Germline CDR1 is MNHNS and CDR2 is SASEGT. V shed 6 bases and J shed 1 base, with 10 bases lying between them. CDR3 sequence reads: CASRGLPSNQPQHF. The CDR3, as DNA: TGTGCCAGCAGGGGCCTCCCCAGCAATCAGCCCCAGCATTTT.

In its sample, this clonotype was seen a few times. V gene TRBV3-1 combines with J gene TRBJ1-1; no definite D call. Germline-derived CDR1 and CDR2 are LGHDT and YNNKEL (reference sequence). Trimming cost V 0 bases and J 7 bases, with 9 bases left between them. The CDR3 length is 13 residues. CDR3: CASSQEGQDEAFF. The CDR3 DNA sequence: TGTGCCAGCAGCCAAGAAGGGCAGGATGAAGCTTTCTTT.

The CDR3 sequence is CASRGVGSWETQYF. The CDR3 DNA sequence: TGTGCCAGCAGAGGGGTCGGCTCTTGGGAGACCCAGTACTTC. The chain joins TRBV12-3 or TRBV12-4 to TRBJ2-5, with a possible D match to TRBD1 (5 bases). Trimming removed 6 bases at V and 5 bases at J, with 16 bases between. This CDR3 region has 14 residues.

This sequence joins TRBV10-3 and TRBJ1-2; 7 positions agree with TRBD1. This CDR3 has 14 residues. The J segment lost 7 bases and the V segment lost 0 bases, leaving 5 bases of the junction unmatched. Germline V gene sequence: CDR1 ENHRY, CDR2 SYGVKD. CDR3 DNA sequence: TGTGCCATCAGTGAGTCAGGGGGCTACGGTGGCTACACCTTC. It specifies CAISESGGYGGYTF.

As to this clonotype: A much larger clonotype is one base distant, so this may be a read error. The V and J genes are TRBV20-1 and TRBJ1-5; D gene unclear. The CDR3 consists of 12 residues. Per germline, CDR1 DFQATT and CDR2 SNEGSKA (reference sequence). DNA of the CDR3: TGCAGTGCTGAGGGTTTCAATCGGCCCCAGCATTTT. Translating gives CSAEGFNRPQHF.

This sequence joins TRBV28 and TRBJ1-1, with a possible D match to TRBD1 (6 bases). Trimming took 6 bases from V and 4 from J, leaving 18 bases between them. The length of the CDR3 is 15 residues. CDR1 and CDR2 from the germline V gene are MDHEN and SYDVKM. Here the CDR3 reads CASSLDQGWGTEAFF. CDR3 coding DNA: TGTGCCAGCAGCCTAGACCAGGGGTGGGGCACTGAAGCTTTCTTT.

The CDR3 coding sequence is TGTGCCGGTGATCTGGGACAGGGGGTCTACGAGCAGTACTTC. It yields the protein CAGDLGQGVYEQYF. This chain links TRBV19 with TRBJ2-7; TRBD1 matches 11 bases. This CDR3 region has 14 residues. With 11 bases clipped from V and 3 bases from J, the junction kept 9 bases outside the gene matches. In germline, CDR1 is LNHDA, CDR2 SQIVND (reference sequence).

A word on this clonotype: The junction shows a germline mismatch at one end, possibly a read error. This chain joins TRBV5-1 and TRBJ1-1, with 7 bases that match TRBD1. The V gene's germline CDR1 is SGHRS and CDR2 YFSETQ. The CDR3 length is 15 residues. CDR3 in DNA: TGTGCCAGCAGCTGGGACAGACTAATGAACACTGAAGCTTTCTTT. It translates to CASSWDRLMNTEAFF.

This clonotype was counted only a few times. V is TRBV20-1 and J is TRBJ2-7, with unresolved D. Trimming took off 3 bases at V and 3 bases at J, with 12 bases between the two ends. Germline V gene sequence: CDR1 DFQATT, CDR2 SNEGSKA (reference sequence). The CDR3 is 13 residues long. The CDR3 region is CSASDSFLYEQYF. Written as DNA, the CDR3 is TGCAGTGCTAGTGACTCTTTCCTCTACGAGCAGTACTTC.

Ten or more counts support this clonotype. CDR3 bases: TGTGCCAGCAGCTTCGGGACAGGGGGCCCTGAAGCTTTCTTT. Translated, it gives CASSFGTGGPEAFF. This chain links TRBV7-8 with TRBJ1-1; 12 bases agree with TRBD1. The CDR3 totals 14 residues. CDR1 and CDR2 from the germline V gene are SGHVS and FQNEAQ. Trimming at V came to 3 bases and at J to 6 bases, leaving 2 bases not matched to a gene.

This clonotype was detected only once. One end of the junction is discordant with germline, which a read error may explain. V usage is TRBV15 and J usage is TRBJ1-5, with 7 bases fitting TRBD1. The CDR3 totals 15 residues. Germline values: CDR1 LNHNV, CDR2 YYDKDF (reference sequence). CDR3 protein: CATGRDRAASQPQHF. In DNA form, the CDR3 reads TGTGCCACCGGCAGAGACAGGGCGGCAAGTCAGCCCCAGCATTTT.

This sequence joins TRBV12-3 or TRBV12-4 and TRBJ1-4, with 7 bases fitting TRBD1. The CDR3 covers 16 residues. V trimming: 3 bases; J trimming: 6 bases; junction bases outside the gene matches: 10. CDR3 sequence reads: CASSFGGGLRYEKLFF. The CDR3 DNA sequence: TGTGCCAGCAGTTTTGGAGGGGGCCTTAGATATGAAAAACTGTTTTTT.

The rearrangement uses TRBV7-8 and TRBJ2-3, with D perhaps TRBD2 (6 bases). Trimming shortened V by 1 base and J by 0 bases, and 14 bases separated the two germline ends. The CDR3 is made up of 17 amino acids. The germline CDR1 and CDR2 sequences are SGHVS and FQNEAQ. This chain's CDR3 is CASSLDRGGTSTDTQYF. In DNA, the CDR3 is TGTGCCAGCAGCTTAGATAGGGGCGGGACTAGCACAGATACGCAGTATTTT.

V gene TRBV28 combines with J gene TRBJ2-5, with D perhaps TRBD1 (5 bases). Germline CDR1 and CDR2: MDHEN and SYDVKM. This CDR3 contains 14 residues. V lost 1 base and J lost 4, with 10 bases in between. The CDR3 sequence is CASSLSMTAETQYF. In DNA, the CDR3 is TGTGCCAGCAGTTTATCGATGACAGCAGAGACCCAGTACTTC.

DNA of the CDR3: TGTGCCAGCAGCTTACTAAAAGAGCAGTTCTTC. Translation: CASSLLKEQFF. V usage is TRBV7-2 and J usage is TRBJ2-1; D ambiguous. Germline assignment: CDR1 SGHTA and CDR2 FQGNSA. V lost 2 bases, J lost 10 bases, and 6 bases lay in between. The CDR3 covers 11 residues.

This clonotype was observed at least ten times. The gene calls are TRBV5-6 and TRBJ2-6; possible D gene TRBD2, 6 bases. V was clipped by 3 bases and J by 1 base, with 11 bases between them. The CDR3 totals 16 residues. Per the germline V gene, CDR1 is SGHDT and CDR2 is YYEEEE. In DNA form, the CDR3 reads TGTGCCAGCAGCTCCGGCGGGGTGTCTGGGGCCAACGTCCTGACTTTC. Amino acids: CASSSGGVSGANVLTF.

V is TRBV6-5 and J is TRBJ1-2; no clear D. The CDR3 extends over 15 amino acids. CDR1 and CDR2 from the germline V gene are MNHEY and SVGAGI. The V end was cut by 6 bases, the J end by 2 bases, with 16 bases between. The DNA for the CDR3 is TGTGCCAGCAGCAACCCATTCCCAGTCAACTATGGCTACACCTTC. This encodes CASSNPFPVNYGYTF.

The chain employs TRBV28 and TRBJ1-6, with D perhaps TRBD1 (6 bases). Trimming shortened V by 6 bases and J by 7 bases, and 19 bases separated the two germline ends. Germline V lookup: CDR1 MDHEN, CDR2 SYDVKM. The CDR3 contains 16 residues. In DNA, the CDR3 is TGTGCCAGCAGCTCAAACCCAGGGGTCAGCAATTCACCCCTCCACTTT. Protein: CASSSNPGVSNSPLHF. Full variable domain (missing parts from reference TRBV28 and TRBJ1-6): DVKVTQSSRYLVKRTGEKVFLECVQDMDHENMFWYRQDPGLGLRLIYFSYDVKMKEKGDIPEGYSVSREKKERFSLILESASTNQTSMYLCASSSNPGVSNSPLHFGNGTRLTVT.

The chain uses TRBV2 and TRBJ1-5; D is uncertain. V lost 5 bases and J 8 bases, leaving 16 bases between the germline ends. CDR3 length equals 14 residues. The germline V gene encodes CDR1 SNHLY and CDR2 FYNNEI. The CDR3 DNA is TGTGCCAGCAGTCGACCCCGAAGTTGGGAGCCCCAGCATTTT. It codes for CASSRPRSWEPQHF.

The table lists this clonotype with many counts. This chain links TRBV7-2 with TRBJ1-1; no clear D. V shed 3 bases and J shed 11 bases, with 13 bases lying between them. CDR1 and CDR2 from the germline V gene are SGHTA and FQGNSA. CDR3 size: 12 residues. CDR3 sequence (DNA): TGTGCCAGCAGCTTCGATCGCCGGCCGGCTTTCTTT. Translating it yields CASSFDRRPAFF.

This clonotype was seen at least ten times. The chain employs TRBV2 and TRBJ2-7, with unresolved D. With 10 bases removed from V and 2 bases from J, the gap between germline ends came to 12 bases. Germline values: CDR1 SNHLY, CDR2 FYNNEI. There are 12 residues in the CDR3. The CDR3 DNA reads TGTGCCACATCCGGTGCTACCTACGAGCAGTACTTC. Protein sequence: CATSGATYEQYF.

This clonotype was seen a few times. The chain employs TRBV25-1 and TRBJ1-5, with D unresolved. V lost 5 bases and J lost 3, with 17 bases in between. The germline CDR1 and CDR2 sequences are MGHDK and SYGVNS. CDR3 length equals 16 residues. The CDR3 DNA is TGTGCCAGCAGTTTACTGCAGACTCCCGTCAATCAGCCCCAGCATTTT. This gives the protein CASSLLQTPVNQPQHF.

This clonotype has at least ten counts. DNA for the CDR3: TGTGCCATCAGTTCCTCAGGGGGCAATCAGCCCCAGCATTTT. Protein sequence: CAISSSGGNQPQHF. This chain joins TRBV10-3 and TRBJ1-5; perhaps TRBD1 as D (6 bases). Germline CDR1 ENHRY, CDR2 SYGVKD. Trimming left V 5 bases short and J 2 bases short, with 10 bases between. The CDR3 length is 14 residues.

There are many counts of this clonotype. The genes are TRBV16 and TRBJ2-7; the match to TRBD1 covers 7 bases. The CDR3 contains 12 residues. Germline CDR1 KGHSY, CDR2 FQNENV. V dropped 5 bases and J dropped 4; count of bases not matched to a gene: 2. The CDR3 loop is CASSRGQYEQYF. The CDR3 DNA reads TGTGCCAGCAGCAGGGGACAGTACGAGCAGTACTTC.

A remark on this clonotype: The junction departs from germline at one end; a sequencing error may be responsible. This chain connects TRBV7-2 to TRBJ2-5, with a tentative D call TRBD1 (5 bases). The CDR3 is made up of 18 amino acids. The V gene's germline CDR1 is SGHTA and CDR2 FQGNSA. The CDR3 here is CASSQDASRAGPVETQYF. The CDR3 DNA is TGCGCCAGCAGCCAAGATGCGTCCCGCGCAGGGCCGGTCGAGACCCAGTACTTC.

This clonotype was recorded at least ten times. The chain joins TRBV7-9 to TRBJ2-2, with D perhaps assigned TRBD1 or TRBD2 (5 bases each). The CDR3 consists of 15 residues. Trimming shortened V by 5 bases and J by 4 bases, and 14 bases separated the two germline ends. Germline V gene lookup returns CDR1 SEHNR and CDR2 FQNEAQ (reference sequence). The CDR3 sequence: CASSQGRDRTGELFF. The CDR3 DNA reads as TGTGCCAGCAGCCAGGGACGGGACCGCACCGGGGAGCTGTTTTTT. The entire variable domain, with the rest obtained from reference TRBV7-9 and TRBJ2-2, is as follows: DTGVSQNPRHKITKRGQNVTFRCDPISEHNRLYWYRQTLGQGPEFLTYFQNEAQLEKSRLLSDRFSAERPKGSFSTLEIQRTEQGDSAMYLCASSQGRDRTGELFFGEGSRLTVL.

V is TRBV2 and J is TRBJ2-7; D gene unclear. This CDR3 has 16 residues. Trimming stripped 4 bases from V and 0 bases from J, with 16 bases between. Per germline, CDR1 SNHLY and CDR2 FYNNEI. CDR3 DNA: TGTGCCAGCAGTGCAAGCTCAATCTTAAACTCCTACGAGCAGTACTTC. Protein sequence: CASSASSILNSYEQYF.

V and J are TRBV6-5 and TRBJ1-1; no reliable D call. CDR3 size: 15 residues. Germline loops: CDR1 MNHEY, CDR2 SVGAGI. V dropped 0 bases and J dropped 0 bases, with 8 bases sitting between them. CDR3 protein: CASSYSALMNTEAFF. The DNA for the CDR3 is TGTGCCAGCAGTTACTCAGCACTAATGAACACTGAAGCTTTCTTT.

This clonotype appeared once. The CDR3: CASSRSRFKGGTEAFF. CDR3 coding DNA: TGTGCCAGCAGCCGATCCCGTTTTAAGGGGGGTACTGAAGCTTTCTTT. The V call is TRBV14, the J call TRBJ1-1, with D perhaps matching TRBD1 (6 bases). In germline, CDR1 is SGHDN, CDR2 FVKESK. The CDR3 spans 16 residues. Trimming left V 4 bases short and J 5 bases short, with 20 bases between.

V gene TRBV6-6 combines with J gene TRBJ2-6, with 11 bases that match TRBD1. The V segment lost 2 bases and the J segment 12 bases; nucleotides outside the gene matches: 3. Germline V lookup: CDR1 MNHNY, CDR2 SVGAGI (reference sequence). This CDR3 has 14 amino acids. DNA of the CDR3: TGTGCCAGCAGTTACGGGACAGGGGGTTTCGTCCTGACTTTC. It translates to CASSYGTGGFVLTF.

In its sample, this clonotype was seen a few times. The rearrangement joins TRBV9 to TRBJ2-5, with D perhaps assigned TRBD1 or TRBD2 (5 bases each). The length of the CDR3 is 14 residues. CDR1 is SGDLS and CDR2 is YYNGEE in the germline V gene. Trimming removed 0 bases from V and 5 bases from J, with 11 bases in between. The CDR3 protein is CASSVGIRGETQYF. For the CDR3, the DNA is TGTGCCAGCAGCGTAGGGATCCGGGGCGAGACCCAGTACTTC.

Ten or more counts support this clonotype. The CDR3 loop is CASSLVPSYEQYF. The CDR3 DNA sequence: TGTGCCAGCAGCTTAGTTCCCTCCTACGAGCAGTACTTC. The rearrangement uses TRBV7-9 and TRBJ2-7; D not certain. Germline CDR1 and CDR2: SEHNR and FQNEAQ (reference sequence). Trimming left V 1 base short and J 0 bases short, with 4 bases between. The CDR3 contains 13 residues.